This T cell receptor beta chain was found in a study of shared clonotypes between healthy human individuals. Whole-study results and caveats: It was observed that 5% to 6.5% of naive CD4 clonotypes were shared across several donors. What naive subsets generally showed was a larger estimated richness than memory subsets showed. Non-shared clonotypes had lower generation probabilities than those shared by all four donors.

The CDR3 spans 14 residues. The germline gives CDR1 MGHRA, CDR2 YSYEKL. Trimming removed 1 base at V and 10 bases at J, with 14 bases between. The study ran the assay at deep level. TCRdb's copy holds only in-frame clones and misses some; the assay was immunoSEQ multiplex PCR. This table has 650,000 to 700,000 clones, about 90% appearing once. Details on this clone: Its target is not known.

Sequencing used memory CD8+ T cells from PBMCs. As to subset: CD45RO+ cells pooled with CCR7-negative TemRA cells. The source is a man aged 18 to 29 in good health. Some clones in this sample may be carry-over from other donors' samples. This rearrangement joins TRBV4-1 to TRBJ2-1; TRBD1 or TRBD2 may be the D gene (5 bases each). The CDR3 sequence: CASSQVEGPTEQFF. In nucleotides, the CDR3 is TGCGCCAGCAGCCAAGTCGAGGGACCCACAGAGCAGTTCTTC.